These T cell receptor beta chains were read from a single sample in a study of T cells in Graves' hyperthyroidism and ophthalmopathy. TCRdb re-called the multiplex PCR reads with MiXCR, one entry per CDR3 protein. The table shows hundreds of thousands of distinct CDR3 sequences, with about 20% occurring only once. The sequenced material came from blood. The source is a man aged 25-45 years with Graves' ophthalmopathy. The CDR3 runs from the conserved cysteine through the conserved F or W. A D gene is named only where the DNA matches it firmly. Size is stated for part of the rows, as once, few or many counts, or as a class when the clone is expanded.

V gene	D gene	clone size	J gene	CDR3 protein	CDR3 DNA
TRBV4-1	-	many	TRBJ2-7	CASSQGLAGYEQYF	TGCGCCAGCAGCCAAGGTCTTGCGGGCTACGAGCAGTACTTC
TRBV30	TRBD2	-	TRBJ2-7	CAWSMASGRSYEQYF	TGTGCCTGGAGTATGGCTAGCGGGAGGTCCTACGAGCAGTACTTC
TRBV5-1	-	few	TRBJ2-7	CASSLGPSPYEQYF	TGCGCCAGCAGCTTGGGACCCTCCCCCTACGAGCAGTACTTC
TRBV6-2/TRBV6-3	TRBD1	few	TRBJ1-1	CASSYSGQGTTEAFF	TGTGCCAGCAGTTACTCGGGACAGGGGACCACTGAAGCTTTCTTT
TRBV6-6	-	-	TRBJ2-7	CASSYSIGGASSYEQYF	TGTGCCAGCAGTTACTCGATTGGGGGCGCCTCCTCCTACGAGCAGTACTTC
TRBV30	-	many	TRBJ1-1	CAWSVLEASNTEAFF	TGTGCCTGGAGTGTACTCGAGGCCTCGAACACTGAAGCTTTCTTT
TRBV6-5	-	-	TRBJ2-1	CASSFDWGSYNEQFF	TGTGCCAGCAGTTTCGACTGGGGGTCATACAATGAGCAGTTCTTC
TRBV28	TRBD1	many	TRBJ1-2	CASRVGQGLGYTF	TGTGCCAGCAGAGTCGGACAGGGCCTTGGCTACACCTTC
TRBV9	-	-	TRBJ1-1	CASSVAGTTEAFF	TGTGCCAGCAGCGTAGCGGGCACCACTGAAGCTTTCTTT
TRBV7-8	-	many	TRBJ2-1	CASSLAPSQAYNEQFF	TGTGCCAGCAGCTTAGCTCCTAGCCAAGCCTACAATGAGCAGTTCTTC
TRBV5-6	TRBD1	many	TRBJ2-4	CASSTRTGSNIQYF	TGTGCCAGCAGCACCAGGACAGGGAGTAACATTCAGTACTTC
TRBV2	TRBD1	many	TRBJ1-1	CASTGEGANTEAFF	TGTGCCAGCACTGGAGAGGGGGCGAACACTGAAGCTTTCTTT
TRBV5-1	-	-	TRBJ2-6	CASSTQGLGANVLTF	TGCGCCAGCAGCACTCAGGGTTTAGGGGCCAACGTCCTGACTTTC
TRBV5-4	-	-	TRBJ2-1	CASSFQGLEQFF	TGTGCCAGCAGCTTCCAGGGTCTTGAGCAGTTCTTC
TRBV6-1	-	-	TRBJ2-2	CASSQVAGELFF	TGTGCCAGCAGCCAGGTGGCCGGGGAGCTGTTTTTT
TRBV10-3	-	few	TRBJ1-1	CAISEDNSGGEAFF	TGTGCCATCAGTGAGGACAACAGTGGAGGTGAAGCTTTCTTT
TRBV6-1	-	many	TRBJ1-1	CATQGGGMNTEAFF	TGTGCCACCCAGGGTGGGGGGATGAACACTGAAGCTTTCTTT
TRBV13	-	few	TRBJ1-1	CASSLFAGAGDTEAFF	TGTGCCAGCAGCTTATTTGCAGGGGCGGGGGACACTGAAGCTTTCTTT
TRBV15	-	few	TRBJ2-1	CATSRDWNDEQFF	TGTGCCACCAGCAGAGATTGGAACGATGAGCAGTTCTTC
TRBV5-1	TRBD1	-	TRBJ2-7	CASSLSDRLYGQYF	TGCGCCAGCAGCCTATCGGACAGGTTGTACGGGCAGTACTTC
TRBV4-3	-	many	TRBJ2-5	CASSQDGRVVETQYF	TGCGCCAGCAGCCAAGATGGACGGGTGGTGGAGACCCAGTACTTC
TRBV7-3	-	-	TRBJ2-1	CASRKTLRDEQFF	TGTGCCAGCAGGAAGACCCTCCGGGATGAGCAGTTCTTC
TRBV19	TRBD2	few	TRBJ2-1	CASSIFPLAGGPVYSDNEQFF	TGTGCCAGTAGTATATTCCCCTTAGCGGGAGGGCCCGTCTACAGTGACAATGAGCAGTTCTTC
TRBV29-1	-	few	TRBJ2-3	CSVESGVGTDTQYF	TGCAGCGTTGAATCGGGGGTCGGCACAGATACGCAGTATTTT
TRBV12-3/TRBV12-4	TRBD1	many	TRBJ1-4	CASSFTGGSEKLFF	TGTGCCAGCAGTTTCACAGGGGGCAGTGAAAAACTGTTTTTT
TRBV9	TRBD1	-	TRBJ2-1	CASSVRDSHNEQFF	TGTGCCAGCAGCGTACGGGACAGCCACAATGAGCAGTTCTTC
TRBV6-1	-	many	TRBJ1-1	CASSSPRQANTEAFF	TGTGCCAGCAGTTCCCCGAGACAGGCGAACACTGAAGCTTTCTTT
TRBV10-3	-	-	TRBJ2-4	CAIKPSEKNIQYF	TGTGCCATCAAGCCTAGTGAAAAAAACATTCAGTACTTC
TRBV12-5	-	few	TRBJ2-1	CASGLRVLHNFQRYNEQFF	TGTGCTAGTGGTTTACGGGTACTACACAACTTCCAGCGGTACAATGAGCAGTTCTTC
TRBV9	TRBD1	few	TRBJ2-3	CASSVAGGQADTQYF	TGTGCCAGCAGCGTAGCAGGGGGCCAAGCAGATACGCAGTATTTT
TRBV28	TRBD2	-	TRBJ2-1	CASSQGLVWVGYNEQFF	TGTGCCAGCAGTCAAGGACTAGTTTGGGTGGGATACAATGAGCAGTTCTTC
TRBV6-1	TRBD1	few	TRBJ2-1	CASSERTGGWNEQFF	TGTGCCAGCAGTGAGCGGACAGGGGGGTGGAATGAGCAGTTCTTC
TRBV11-1	TRBD2	-	TRBJ2-4	CASSLAAGKNIQYF	TGTGCCAGCAGCTTAGCAGCGGGGAAAAACATTCAGTACTTC
TRBV20-1	-	few	TRBJ1-1	CSAREDPNTEAFF	TGCAGTGCTAGAGAGGACCCTAACACTGAAGCTTTCTTT
TRBV20-1	TRBD2	-	TRBJ2-2	CSADSGIGSGELFF	TGCAGTGCTGATAGCGGGATAGGGTCCGGGGAGCTGTTTTTT
TRBV6-6	TRBD1	-	TRBJ2-5	CASSYYEGAGETQYF	TGTGCCAGCAGTTACTATGAGGGGGCTGGGGAGACCCAGTACTTC